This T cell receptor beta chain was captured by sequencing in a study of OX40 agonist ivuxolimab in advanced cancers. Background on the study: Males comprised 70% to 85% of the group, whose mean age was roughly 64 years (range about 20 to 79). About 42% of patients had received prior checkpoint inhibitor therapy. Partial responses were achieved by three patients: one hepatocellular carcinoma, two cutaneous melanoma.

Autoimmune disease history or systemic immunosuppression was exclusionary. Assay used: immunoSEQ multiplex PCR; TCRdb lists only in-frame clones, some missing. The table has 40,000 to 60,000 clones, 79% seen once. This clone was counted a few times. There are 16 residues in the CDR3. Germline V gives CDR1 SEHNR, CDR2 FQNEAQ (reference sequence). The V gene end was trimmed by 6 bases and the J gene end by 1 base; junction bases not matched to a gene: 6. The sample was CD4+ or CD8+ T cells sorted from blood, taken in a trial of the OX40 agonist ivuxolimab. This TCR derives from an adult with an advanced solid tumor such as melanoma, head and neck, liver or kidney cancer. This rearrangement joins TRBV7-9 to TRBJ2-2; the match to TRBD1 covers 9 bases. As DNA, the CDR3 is TGTGCCAGCAGTATACAGGGGGCTAGGAACACCGGGGAGCTGTTTTTT. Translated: CASSIQGARNTGELFF.